These 14 T cell receptor beta chains were sequenced from one sample in a study of cytomegalovirus exposure and HLA in healthy donors. The PCR made use of 60 Vbeta and 13 Jbeta primers. Clones were sequenced by immunoSEQ multiplex PCR, and TCRdb holds only the in-frame ones, with some missing. The sample gives under 150,000 clones, around 83% of which show up once; about 8.1% is in the top ten. The sample consisted of PBMCs. These receptors were obtained from a woman aged 50 to 65 in good health and CMV-seropositive.

As for this clone: Other DNA sequences in the sample encode the same CDR3. The CDR3 region has the DNA TGTGCCAGTAGCCCGGGACAGGGGACCTACGAGCAGTACTTC. Translated, it gives CASSPGQGTYEQYF. This sequence joins TRBV19 and TRBJ2-7; TRBD1 agrees at 10 bases. V lost 6 bases and J lost 2; bases outside the gene matches: 4. The CDR3 length is 14 residues. The germline V gene encodes CDR1 LNHDA and CDR2 SQIVND (reference sequence).

V gene TRBV30 combines with J gene TRBJ1-6; D call uncertain. The V and J ends lost 3 bases and 7 bases respectively, with 13 bases between them. CDR1 GTSNPN and CDR2 SVGIG come from the germline V gene (reference sequence). The CDR3 is 14 amino acids. CDR3 loop: CAWRSGRPNSPLHF. Here the CDR3 DNA reads TGTGCCTGGAGAAGCGGCAGGCCCAATTCACCCCTCCACTTT. Full variable domain (rest looked up from reference TRBV30 and TRBJ1-6): SQTIHQWPATLVQPVGSPLSLECTVEGTSNPNLYWYRQAAGRGLQLLFYSVGIGQISSEVPQNLSASRPQDRQFILSSKKLLLSDSGFYLCAWRSGRPNSPLHFGNGTRLTVT.

This rearrangement joins TRBV27 to TRBJ2-1; TRBD2 agrees at 7 bases. Germline V gene sequence: CDR1 MNHEY, CDR2 SMNVEV (reference sequence). The length of the CDR3 is 15 residues. The trim removed 3 bases at V and 2 bases at J, leaving 4 bases unmatched. CDR3 in DNA: TGTGCCAGCAGTTTCGGGGGGAGTCCCTACAATGAGCAGTTCTTC. This codes for CASSFGGSPYNEQFF.

This clone appeared a single time. The chain links TRBV28 to TRBJ2-5, with 8 nucleotides matching TRBD2. The end of the DNA is better explained by TRBJ2-7, so the J call may be wrong. The CDR3 extends over 14 amino acids. CDR1 and CDR2 (germline): MDHEN, SYDVKM. The CDR3 region is CASNSGAVSYEQYF. CDR3 coding DNA: TGTGCCAGCAATAGCGGGGCGGTTTCCTACGAGCAGTACTTC.

The chain employs TRBV18 and TRBJ2-5; D gene unclear. V was clipped by 2 bases and J by 2 bases, with 6 bases between them. CDR1 and CDR2 from the germline V gene are KGHSH and LQKENI. The CDR3 has 13 amino acids. This chain's CDR3 is CASSPSRQETQYF. CDR3 nucleotide sequence: TGTGCCAGCTCACCAAGTCGGCAAGAGACCCAGTACTTC.

The chain joins TRBV30 to TRBJ2-6; the D gene is possibly TRBD2 (7 bases). V shed 2 bases and J shed 0 bases, with 17 bases lying between them. This CDR3 is built from 18 residues. Germline loops: CDR1 GTSNPN, CDR2 SVGIG (reference sequence). This CDR3 is CAWSFGGARSSGANVLTF. The CDR3 DNA reads as TGTGCCTGGAGTTTTGGGGGGGCGCGCTCCTCTGGGGCCAACGTCCTGACTTTC. Using reference TRBV30 and TRBJ2-6 for the parts outside the CDR3, the full variable domain is SQTIHQWPATLVQPVGSPLSLECTVEGTSNPNLYWYRQAAGRGLQLLFYSVGIGQISSEVPQNLSASRPQDRQFILSSKKLLLSDSGFYLCAWSFGGARSSGANVLTFGAGSRLTVL.

The chain uses TRBV7-9 and TRBJ1-2; TRBD1 matches at 10 bases. V dropped 6 bases and J dropped 8; count of bases not matched to a gene: 9. CDR1 SEHNR and CDR2 FQNEAQ come from the germline V gene (reference sequence). The CDR3 is 14 amino acids. CDR3 residues: CASRRDRGLGGYTF. DNA for the CDR3: TGTGCCAGCAGGCGGGACAGGGGATTGGGGGGCTACACCTTC.

As concerns this clone: In the same sample, other DNA sequences code for this CDR3. The chain employs TRBV29-1 and TRBJ2-3; D is unresolved. The V end was cut by 7 bases, the J end by 2 bases, with 7 bases between. Germline CDR1 SQVTM, CDR2 ANQGSEA. The CDR3 is 11 amino acids. The CDR3 DNA reads TGCAGCGGAACTTCCACAGATACGCAGTATTTT. Translating gives CSGTSTDTQYF.

Note on this clone: At the DNA level, this CDR3 is encoded by other sequences in the same sample as well. This rearrangement joins TRBV7-9 to TRBJ2-5, with TRBD1 matching 8 bases. This CDR3 has 13 residues. The germline V gene encodes CDR1 SEHNR and CDR2 FQNEAQ (reference sequence). The ends lost 4 bases at V and 5 bases at J; junction bases unmatched: 3. The CDR3 nucleotides read TGTGCCAGCAGCTCCAGGGGGCCGGAGACCCAGTACTTC. This encodes CASSSRGPETQYF.

V usage is TRBV19 and J usage is TRBJ1-5; 7 bases map to TRBD1. Germline assignment: CDR1 LNHDA and CDR2 SQIVND (reference sequence). The CDR3 runs to 14 residues. J lost 2 bases, V lost 6 bases, and 4 bases had no gene match. CDR3 bases: TGTGCCAGTAGCGACAGGGAAGGCAATCAGCCCCAGCATTTT. Translation gives CASSDREGNQPQHF.

This clone was counted only a few times. The chain employs TRBV27 and TRBJ2-1, with D hard to call. The CDR3 length is 13 residues. The V end was cut by 5 bases, the J end by 5 bases, with 10 bases between. CDR1 and CDR2 (germline): MNHEY, SMNVEV (reference sequence). CDR3 sequence (DNA): TGTGCCAGCAGTCCCAAGTGGCACAATGAGCAGTTCTTC. Translating it yields CASSPKWHNEQFF.

J is TRBJ2-7 and V is TRBV18, with TRBD2 identical over 7 bases. CDR3 length: 15 amino acids. From germline, CDR1 is KGHSH and CDR2 LQKENI. V lost 5 bases to trimming and J lost 0 bases; unmatched junction nucleotides: 7. This CDR3 reads CASSVAGRGSYEQYF. The CDR3 DNA sequence: TGTGCCAGCTCAGTTGCGGGGAGGGGCTCCTACGAGCAGTACTTC.

This clone was observed once. The chain combines TRBV11-3 with TRBJ1-2, with D unresolved. Germline assignment: CDR1 SGHNT and CDR2 YENEEA. The V end was cut by 7 bases, the J end by 8 bases, with 14 bases between. The length of the CDR3 is 12 residues. The DNA for the CDR3 is TGTGCCAGCACCCCTGGCGGTGGCGGCTACACCTTC. This codes for CASTPGGGGYTF.

This chain uses TRBV6-1 with TRBJ2-3, with 7 bases fitting TRBD1. The germline CDR1 and CDR2 sequences are MNHNS and SASEGT. J gave up 6 bases and V 7 bases, and 10 bases lay outside the gene matches. The CDR3 totals 14 residues. The DNA of the CDR3 is TGTGCCAGCAATCTCGCAGGGGGATCGGATACGCAGTATTTT. Translation gives CASNLAGGSDTQYF.